Sequencing of this T cell receptor (beta chain) was carried out in a study of T cell responses to AZD1222 COVID-19 vaccine. Study conclusions and caveats: Spike regions recognized by vaccine-associated CD4 TCRs spanned the protein, led by 160-218 and 743-854. Nearly half of spike-specific TCRs reportedly target variant regions that are unmutated in the B.1.351 and B.1.1.7 variants. Increases in Spike-specific TCR breadth and depth were seen after two AZD1222 doses.

The CDR3 runs 14 residues. Deletions cut 4 bases from V and 5 bases from J, with 12 bases between. Germline V lookup: CDR1 SGHNT, CDR2 YENEEA. About this clone itself: Its specificity is not known.

Using immunoSEQ multiplex PCR, the repertoire was profiled, and TCRdb retains in-frame clones only, with some absent. The sample contains some 90,000 clones, 70% to 90% of which appear only once. This clonotype originated in an adult in good health. The material sequenced was peripheral blood, taken on day 0 of AZD1222 vaccination. J is TRBJ1-5 and V is TRBV11-3; no definite D call. The CDR3 loop is CASSWRTNDQPQHF. CDR3 in DNA: TGTGCCAGCAGCTGGCGGACCAACGATCAGCCCCAGCATTTT.